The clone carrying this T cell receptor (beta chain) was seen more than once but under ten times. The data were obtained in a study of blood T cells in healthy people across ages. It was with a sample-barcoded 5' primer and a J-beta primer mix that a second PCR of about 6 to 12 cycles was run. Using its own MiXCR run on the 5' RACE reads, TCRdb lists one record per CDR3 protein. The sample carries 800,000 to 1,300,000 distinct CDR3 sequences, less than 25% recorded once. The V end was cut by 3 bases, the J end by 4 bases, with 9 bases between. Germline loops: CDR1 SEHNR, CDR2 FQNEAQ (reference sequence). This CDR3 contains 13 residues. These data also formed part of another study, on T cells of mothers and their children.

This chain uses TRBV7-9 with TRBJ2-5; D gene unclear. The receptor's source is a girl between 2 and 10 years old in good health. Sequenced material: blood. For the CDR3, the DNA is TGTGCCAGCAGCTTTATATCGCGAGAGACCCAGTACTTC. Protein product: CASSFISRETQYF.